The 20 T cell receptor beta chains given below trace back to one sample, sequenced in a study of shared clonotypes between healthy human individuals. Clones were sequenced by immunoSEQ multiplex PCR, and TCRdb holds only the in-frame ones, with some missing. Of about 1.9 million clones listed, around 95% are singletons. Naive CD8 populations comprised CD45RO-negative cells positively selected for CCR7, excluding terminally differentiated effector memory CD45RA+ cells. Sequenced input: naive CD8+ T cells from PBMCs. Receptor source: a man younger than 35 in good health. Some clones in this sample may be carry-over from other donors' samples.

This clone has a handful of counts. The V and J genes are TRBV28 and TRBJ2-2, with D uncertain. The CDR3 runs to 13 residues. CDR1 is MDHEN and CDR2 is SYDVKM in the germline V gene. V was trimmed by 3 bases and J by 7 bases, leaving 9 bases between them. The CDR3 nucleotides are TGTGCCAGCAGTTTCCCACAGTTCGGGGAGCTGTTTTTT. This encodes CASSFPQFGELFF.

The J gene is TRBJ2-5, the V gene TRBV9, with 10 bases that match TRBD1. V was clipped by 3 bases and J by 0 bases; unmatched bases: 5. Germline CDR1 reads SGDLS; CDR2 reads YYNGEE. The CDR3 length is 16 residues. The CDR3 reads CASSAWTGGYQETQYF. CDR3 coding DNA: TGTGCCAGCAGCGCCTGGACAGGGGGTTACCAAGAGACCCAGTACTTC.

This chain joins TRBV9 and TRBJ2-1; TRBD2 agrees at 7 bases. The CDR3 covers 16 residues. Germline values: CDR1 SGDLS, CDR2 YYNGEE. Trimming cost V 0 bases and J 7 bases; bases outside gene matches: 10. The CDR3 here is CASSVEGGSLGNEQFF. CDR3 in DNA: TGTGCCAGCAGCGTAGAGGGCGGGAGTCTGGGAAATGAGCAGTTCTTC.

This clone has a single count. The CDR3 loop reads CASSGRGSVETQYF. CDR3 nucleotide sequence: TGCGCCAGCAGTGGGAGGGGATCTGTAGAGACCCAGTACTTC. The chain links TRBV10-2 to TRBJ2-5; D is perhaps TRBD2 (6 bases). V was pared by 4 bases and J by 4 bases, with 13 bases between. The CDR3 loop spans 14 amino acids. Germline CDR1 is WSHSY and CDR2 is SAAADI.

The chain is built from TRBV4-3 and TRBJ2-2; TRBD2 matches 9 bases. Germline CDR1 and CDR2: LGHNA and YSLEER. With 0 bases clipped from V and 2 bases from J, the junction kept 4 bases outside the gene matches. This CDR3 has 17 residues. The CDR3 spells CASSQDPSGINTGELFF. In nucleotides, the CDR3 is TGCGCCAGCAGCCAAGATCCTAGCGGGATTAACACCGGGGAGCTGTTTTTT.

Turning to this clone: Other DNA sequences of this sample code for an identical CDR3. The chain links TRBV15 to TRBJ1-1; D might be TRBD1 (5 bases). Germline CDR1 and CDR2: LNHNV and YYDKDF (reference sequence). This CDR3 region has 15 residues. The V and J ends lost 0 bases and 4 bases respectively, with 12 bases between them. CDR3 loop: CATSRDRGVGTEAFF. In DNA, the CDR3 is TGTGCCACCAGCAGAGACCGGGGGGTGGGCACTGAAGCTTTCTTT.

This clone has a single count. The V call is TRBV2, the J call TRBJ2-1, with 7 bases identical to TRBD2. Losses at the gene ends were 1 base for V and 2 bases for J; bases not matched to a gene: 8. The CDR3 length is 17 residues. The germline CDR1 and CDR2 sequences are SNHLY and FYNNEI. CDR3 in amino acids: CASSEGSLADTYNEQFF. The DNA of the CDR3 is TGTGCCAGCAGTGAAGGGTCCCTAGCGGATACCTACAATGAGCAGTTCTTC.

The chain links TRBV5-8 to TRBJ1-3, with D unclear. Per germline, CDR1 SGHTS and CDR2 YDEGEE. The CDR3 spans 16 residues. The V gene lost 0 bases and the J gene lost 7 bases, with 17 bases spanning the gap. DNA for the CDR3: TGTGCCAGCAGCTTGGCCGGTGGGGATAGATGGAACACCATATATTTT. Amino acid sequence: CASSLAGGDRWNTIYF.

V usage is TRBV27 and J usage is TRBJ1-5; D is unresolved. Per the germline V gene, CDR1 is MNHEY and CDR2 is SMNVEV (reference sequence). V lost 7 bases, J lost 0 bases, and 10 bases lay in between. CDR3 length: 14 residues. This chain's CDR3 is CASTPVGSNQPQHF. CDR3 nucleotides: TGTGCCAGCACCCCGGTCGGTAGCAATCAGCCCCAGCATTTT.

The CDR3, as DNA: TGTGCCAGCAGCTTAGAAGGCAGGTTTTCCTACGAGCAGTACTTC. It codes for CASSLEGRFSYEQYF. The chain has TRBV13 and TRBJ2-7, with D uncertain. The CDR3 is 15 residues long. In germline, CDR1 is PRHDT, CDR2 FYEKMQ (reference sequence). V was clipped by 1 base and J by 1 base, with 11 bases between them.

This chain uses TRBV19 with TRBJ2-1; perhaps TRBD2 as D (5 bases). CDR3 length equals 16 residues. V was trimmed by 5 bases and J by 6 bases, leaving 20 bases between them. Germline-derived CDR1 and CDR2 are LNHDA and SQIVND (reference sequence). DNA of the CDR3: TGTGCCAGTAGTGCTACTGAGCGGAGGCCGCCCAATGAGCAGTTCTTC. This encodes CASSATERRPPNEQFF.

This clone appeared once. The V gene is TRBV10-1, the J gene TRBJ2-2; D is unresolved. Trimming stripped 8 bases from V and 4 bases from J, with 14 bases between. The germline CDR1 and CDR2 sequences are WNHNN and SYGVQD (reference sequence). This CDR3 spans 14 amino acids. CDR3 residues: CASRGPRTTGELFF. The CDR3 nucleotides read TGCGCCAGCCGAGGCCCCCGGACCACCGGGGAGCTGTTTTTT.

The CDR3 loop is CASSISAAVNYEQYF. The CDR3 DNA sequence: TGTGCCAGTAGTATATCCGCGGCTGTAAACTACGAGCAGTACTTC. The chain is built from TRBV19 and TRBJ2-7; no definite D call. CDR3 length: 15 amino acids. Trimming removed 2 bases at V and 3 bases at J, with 14 bases between. The germline V gene has CDR1 LNHDA and CDR2 SQIVND (reference sequence).

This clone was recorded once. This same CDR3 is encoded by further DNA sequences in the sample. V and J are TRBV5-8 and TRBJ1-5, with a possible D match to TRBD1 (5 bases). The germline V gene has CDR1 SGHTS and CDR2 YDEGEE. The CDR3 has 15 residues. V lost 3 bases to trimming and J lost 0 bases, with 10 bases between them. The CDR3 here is CASSSGTDSNQPQHF. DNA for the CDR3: TGTGCCAGCAGCTCCGGGACGGATAGCAATCAGCCCCAGCATTTT.

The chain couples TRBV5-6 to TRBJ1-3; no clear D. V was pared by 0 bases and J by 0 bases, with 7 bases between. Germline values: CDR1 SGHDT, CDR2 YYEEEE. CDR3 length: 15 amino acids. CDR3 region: CASSLGRYSGNTIYF. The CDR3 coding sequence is TGTGCCAGCAGCTTGGGGCGGTACTCTGGAAACACCATATATTTT. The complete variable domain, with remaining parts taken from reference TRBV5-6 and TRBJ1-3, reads DAGVTQSPTHLIKTRGQQVTLRCSPKSGHDTVSWYQQALGQGPQFIFQYYEEEERQRGNFPDRFSGHQFPNYSSELNVNALLLGDSALYLCASSLGRYSGNTIYFGEGSWLTVV.

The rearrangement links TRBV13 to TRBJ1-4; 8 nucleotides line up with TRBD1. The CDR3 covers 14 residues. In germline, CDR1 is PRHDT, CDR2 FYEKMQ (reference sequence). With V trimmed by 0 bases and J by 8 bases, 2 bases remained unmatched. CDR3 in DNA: TGTGCCAGCAGCTTAGGTACAGGGGGGGAAAAACTGTTTTTT. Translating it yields CASSLGTGGEKLFF.

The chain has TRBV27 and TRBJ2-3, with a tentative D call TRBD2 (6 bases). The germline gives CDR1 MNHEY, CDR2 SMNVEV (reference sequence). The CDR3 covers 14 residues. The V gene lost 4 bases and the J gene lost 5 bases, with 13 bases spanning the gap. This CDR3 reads CASSSWTTRDTQYF. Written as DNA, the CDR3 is TGTGCCAGCAGTTCTTGGACTACTAGAGATACGCAGTATTTT.

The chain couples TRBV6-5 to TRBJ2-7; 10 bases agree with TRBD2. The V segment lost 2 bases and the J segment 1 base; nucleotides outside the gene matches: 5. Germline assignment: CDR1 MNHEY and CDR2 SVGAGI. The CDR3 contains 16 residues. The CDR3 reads CASSYGASGGSYEQYF. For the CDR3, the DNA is TGTGCCAGCAGTTACGGGGCTAGCGGGGGATCCTACGAGCAGTACTTC.

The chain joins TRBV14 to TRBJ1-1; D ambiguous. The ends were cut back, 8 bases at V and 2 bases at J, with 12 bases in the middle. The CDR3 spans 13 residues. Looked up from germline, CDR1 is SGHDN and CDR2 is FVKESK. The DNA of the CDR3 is TGTGCCAGCCGGGCCTTGGGAAACACTGAAGCTTTCTTT. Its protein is CASRALGNTEAFF.

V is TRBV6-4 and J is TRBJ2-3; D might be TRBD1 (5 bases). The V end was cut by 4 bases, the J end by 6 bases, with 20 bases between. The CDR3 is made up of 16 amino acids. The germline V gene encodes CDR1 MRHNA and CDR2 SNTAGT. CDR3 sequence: CASSGADIPLGDTQYF. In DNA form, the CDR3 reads TGTGCCAGCAGTGGGGCGGACATTCCCCTAGGGGATACGCAGTATTTT.